This T cell receptor beta chain was recorded in a study of cytotoxic CD8 clonotypes in ibrutinib-treated CLL (dated by TCRdb to about 2021). Study-level background: The cohort had 11 relapsed/refractory and roughly 15 treatment-naive patients; roughly 18 were IGHV unmutated. Responses were partial in roughly 25 patients and complete in 2; after median about 70 months follow-up, around 15 stayed in remission and about twelve progressed. Samples at response were collected after a median of 12 months of treatment, with a range of about 6 to 40 months. An average of around 250,000 productive templates and 94,082 productive rearrangements was obtained per sample. Of the 86 people in the trial, some 28 had longitudinal samples available. Cryopreserved peripheral blood mononuclear cells were collected at three points: before therapy, at response, and at either sustained remission or disease progression. The paper as a whole reports these results and caveats: Clonality rose at ibrutinib response, remained stable during sustained remission, and dropped back toward baseline at progression. Sampling times were not matched between sustained-remission and progressing patients, and lymph node repertoires were not studied. Public clonotypes were found to be uncommon and were observed to contract or remain stable during treatment; the increase in clonality was shown to reflect expansion of private clonotypes at ibrutinib response. Baseline clonality was found to be higher than that of age-matched healthy donors and was strongly correlated with circulating CD8+ T-cell counts.

For TCR beta library preparation, 1.5 to 2 micrograms of genomic DNA was extracted from cryopreserved PBMCs. Longitudinal blood samples from CLL patients receiving ibrutinib monotherapy were subjected to high-throughput TCR beta sequencing. The patients took part in an open-label, single-center phase 2 trial of ibrutinib monotherapy. This clone has a handful of counts. Its antigen is still unknown. One base away there is no much larger clone; base qualities are not given. On a MiSeq, deep resolution sequencing aimed for a depth between 1 in 1 million and 1 in 200,000 T cells, with each clonotype covered approximately 9.2x on average. The immunoSEQ hsTCRB Kit was used to generate TCR beta libraries. The source study handled its data this way. Data were analyzed with ImmunoSEQ Data Assistant and ImmunoSEQ Analyzer, with V, D and J genes assigned per IMGT definitions. Clonality, with values ranging from 0 to 1, was calculated as one minus the normalized Shannon entropy of productive rearrangement frequencies. Public clonotype analysis was restricted to overrepresented clonotypes comprising at least 0.05% of each patient's repertoire. About 13 age-matched healthy donor repertoires from immuneACCESS were used as controls for clonality. TCRdb retrieved this table from immuneACCESS and kept in-frame rearrangements only. Not all clones are present; in checked studies, unresolved V genes account for under half, and no reason is known for the remainder. That table furnishes V, J and clone size, whereas the DNA furnished D and trimming. Within this sample are about 310,000 clones, with approximately 80% of them counted one time only. In total, the top ten clones hold over 5% of the sample.

Trimming removed 5 bases from V and 3 bases from J; the gene matches leave 8 bases unexplained. The CDR3 runs 17 amino acids, cysteine and phenylalanine included. Just the 51-base CDR3 DNA is kept, in frame starting at base 1. CDR1 and CDR2, looked up from the germline V gene (reference sequence), are SEHNR and FQNEAQ. The sequence came from a human donor with chronic lymphocytic leukemia. Here the sequenced sample was PBMCs, taken before ibrutinib treatment. The chain was built from TRBV7-9 and TRBJ2-7; 15 central bases correspond to TRBD2. The CDR3 protein sequence reads: CASSIGLAGGEDYEQYF. In nucleotide form, the sequence is TGTGCCAGCAGCATTGGACTAGCGGGAGGGGAAGACTACGAGCAGTACTTC.